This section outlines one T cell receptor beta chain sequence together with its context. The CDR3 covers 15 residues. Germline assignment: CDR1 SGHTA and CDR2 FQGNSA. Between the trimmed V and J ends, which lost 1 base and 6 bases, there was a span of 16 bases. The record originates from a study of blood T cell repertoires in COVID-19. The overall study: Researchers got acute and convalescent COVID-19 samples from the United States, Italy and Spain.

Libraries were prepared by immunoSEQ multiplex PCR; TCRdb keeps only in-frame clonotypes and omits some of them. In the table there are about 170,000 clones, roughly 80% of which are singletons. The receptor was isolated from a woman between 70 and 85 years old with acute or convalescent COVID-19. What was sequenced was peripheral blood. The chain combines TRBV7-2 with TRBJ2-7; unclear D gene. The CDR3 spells CASSLVWVPPGEQYF. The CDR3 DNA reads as TGTGCCAGCAGCTTAGTATGGGTCCCTCCGGGCGAGCAGTACTTC.